These T cell receptor beta chains were read from a single sample in a study of shared clonotypes between healthy human individuals. The data were produced by immunoSEQ multiplex PCR, yet TCRdb's version contains in-frame clones alone and is incomplete. This table holds 950,000 to 1,200,000 clones, 70% to 85% found once. The sequenced sample was memory CD4+ T cells from PBMCs. The receptors stem from a man between 18 and 29 years old in good health. Some clones in this sample may be carry-over from other donors' samples. Each CDR3 is given with its conserved first and last residue. D genes are given only for firm matches. Some rows have no size entry. The others give once, few or many, or a class for an expanded clone.

v_call	clone_size	j_call	d_call	cdr3_nt	cdr3_aa
TRBV5-5	few	TRBJ1-5	TRBD1	TGTGCCAGCAGCTTGGAAGGGACAGGGTATCAGCCCCAGCATTTT	CASSLEGTGYQPQHF
TRBV5-5	-	TRBJ1-5	-	TGTGCCAGCAGCTTGTCTGGAGGGAACAATCAGCCCCAGCATTTT	CASSLSGGNNQPQHF
TRBV6-6	once	TRBJ2-7	-	TGTGCCAGCAGTACGGTTTACGGGCAGTACTTC	CASSTVYGQYF
TRBV7-9	-	TRBJ1-1	TRBD1	TGTGCCAGCAGTCCAACGACAGGGGCGGTTTACACTGAAGCTTTCTTT	CASSPTTGAVYTEAFF
TRBV9	-	TRBJ2-3	-	TGTGCCAGCAGCGTGTCCACAGATACGCAGTATTTT	CASSVSTDTQYF
TRBV7-2	-	TRBJ2-6	-	TGTGCCAGCAGCTTAGGATCAGGCTCTGGGGCCAACGTCCTGACTTTC	CASSLGSGSGANVLTF
TRBV9	-	TRBJ1-3	-	TGTGCCAGCAGCGTAGCTACGGGGGGAAACACCATATATTTT	CASSVATGGNTIYF
TRBV6-4	-	TRBJ2-1	-	TGTGCCAGCAGTGATCAGTCTGGGCAAGAAGTCGATGAGCAGTTCTTC	CASSDQSGQEVDEQFF
TRBV2	many	TRBJ1-3	-	TGTGCCAGGGGACCGAACTCTGGAAACACCATATATTTT	CARGPNSGNTIYF
TRBV27	-	TRBJ1-2	-	TGTGCCAGCAGTTCCAGGGGCGGGAACTATGGCTACACCTTC	CASSSRGGNYGYTF
TRBV2	-	TRBJ1-1	-	TGTGCCAGCCAAAGTGCAGGCGGGATCACTGAAGCTTTCTTT	CASQSAGGITEAFF
TRBV6-5	-	TRBJ1-3	-	TGTGCCAGCAGTTTAGGGTATTCTGGAAACACCATATATTTT	CASSLGYSGNTIYF
TRBV7-9	-	TRBJ1-6	-	TGTGCCAGCAGCTCCCTCCTGGGGGCTGATTCACCCCTCCACTTT	CASSSLLGADSPLHF
TRBV6-1	-	TRBJ1-2	TRBD1	TGTGCCAGCAGGATAGGACAGGGCAACTATGGCTACACCTTC	CASRIGQGNYGYTF
TRBV9	-	TRBJ2-1	-	TGTGCCAGCAGCTCGGGACTGCCTACCTACAATGAGCAGTTCTTC	CASSSGLPTYNEQFF
TRBV28	-	TRBJ2-7	TRBD2	TGTGCCAGCAGTTCCCCAGCGGGAGTCCCCTCCTACGAGCAGTACTTC	CASSSPAGVPSYEQYF
TRBV4-3	-	TRBJ2-7	-	TGCGCCAGCAGCCGCGGGACTGAAAAGTACGAGCAGTACTTC	CASSRGTEKYEQYF